The 31 T cell receptor beta chains below come from one sample, sequenced in a study of CD8 T cells in ankylosing spondylitis. TCRdb re-called the 5' RACE reads with MiXCR, one entry per CDR3 protein. The table includes fewer than 350,000 distinct CDR3 sequences, about 9.9% detected once. Material: blood, either unsorted or a sorted T cell fraction (not recorded which). These receptors all stem from a female donor with ankylosing spondylitis or in good health (not recorded which).

This clonotype showed up many times. The chain is built from TRBV10-3 and TRBJ2-1; D is unclear. Trimming removed 6 bases at V and 8 bases at J, with 14 bases between. The CDR3 length is 13 residues. CDR1 ENHRY and CDR2 SYGVKD come from the germline V gene. CDR3 residues: CAISLLGGDEQFF. The CDR3 DNA reads TGTGCCATCAGCTTGCTGGGTGGCGATGAGCAGTTCTTC.

CDR3 sequence: CASSSLGGTSGSTDTQYF. The CDR3 DNA follows: TGTGCCAGCAGCTCGCTGGGGGGGACTAGCGGGAGCACAGATACGCAGTATTTT. The chain has TRBV11-2 and TRBJ2-3; TRBD2 matches 12 bases. Germline lookup yields CDR1 SGHAT and CDR2 FQNNGV. The V and J ends lost 4 bases and 0 bases, in that order; junction bases with no gene match: 8. The CDR3 is 18 amino acids. Variable domain in full (rest from reference TRBV11-2 and TRBJ2-3): EAGVAQSPRYKIIEKRQSVAFWCNPISGHATLYWYQQILGQGPKLLIQFQNNGVVDDSQLPKDRFSAERLKGVDSTLKIQPAKLEDSAVYLCASSSLGGTSGSTDTQYFGPGTRLTVL.

As concerns this clonotype: One end of the junction varies from germline; a read error may be responsible. The rearrangement links TRBV20-1 to TRBJ2-1; TRBD2 agrees at 7 bases. This CDR3 spans 17 amino acids. Germline lookup yields CDR1 DFQATT and CDR2 SNEGSKA (reference sequence). The CDR3 loop reads CCAPSRIGAGSYNEQFF. CDR3 in DNA: TGCTGTGCTCCGTCAAGAATCGGAGCGGGGTCCTACAATGAGCAGTTCTTC.

This clonotype was detected ten times or more. The V gene is TRBV29-1, the J gene TRBJ1-2; no reliable D call. CDR3 length: 10 residues. Germline V gives CDR1 SQVTM, CDR2 ANQGSEA. CDR3 sequence reads: CACGEAGYTF. CDR3 in DNA: TGCGCATGTGGGGAGGCTGGCTACACCTTC. Full variable domain (remainder filled in from reference TRBV29-1 and TRBJ1-2): SAVISQKPSRDICQRGTSLTIQCQVDSQVTMMFWYRQQPGQSLTLIATANQGSEATYESGFVIDKFPISRPNLTFSTLTVSNMSPEDSSIYLCACGEAGYTFGSGTRLTVV.

This clonotype was detected a few times. The rearrangement links TRBV3-1 to TRBJ2-2; TRBD2 might be the D (5 bases). Trimming took off 1 base at V and 1 base at J, with 13 bases between the two ends. This CDR3 has 17 amino acids. CDR1 is LGHDT, CDR2 YNNKEL, per germline (reference sequence). The CDR3 nucleotides read TGTGCCAGCAGCCAAGGACCGGGAACGCTGAACACCGGGGAGCTGTTTTTT. This sequence encodes CASSQGPGTLNTGELFF.

At least ten counts were recorded for this clonotype. The rearrangement links TRBV20-1 to TRBJ2-4; D might be TRBD1 (5 bases). Trimming took 4 bases from V and 0 from J, leaving 10 bases between them. The germline V gene has CDR1 DFQATT and CDR2 SNEGSKA (reference sequence). The CDR3 length is 14 residues. CDR3 sequence: CSATRTQAKNIQYF. CDR3 sequence (DNA): TGCAGTGCTACGCGGACACAAGCCAAAAACATTCAGTACTTC.

This clonotype came up many times. J is TRBJ2-3 and V is TRBV12-3 or TRBV12-4; D is possibly TRBD1 (6 bases). V was pared by 3 bases and J by 5 bases, with 12 bases between. The CDR3 extends over 14 amino acids. CDR3 residues: CASSFAGAGDTQYF. The CDR3 DNA follows: TGTGCCAGCAGTTTCGCAGGGGCGGGAGATACGCAGTATTTT.

This clonotype was seen a few times. The chain is built from TRBV20-1 and TRBJ2-1; 8 nucleotides match TRBD2. CDR1 DFQATT and CDR2 SNEGSKA come from the germline V gene (reference sequence). The junction had 12 bases not matched to a gene; V was cut back by 6 bases and J by 8 bases. The CDR3 extends over 14 amino acids. CDR3 in amino acids: CSAMKTSDFHEQFF. The CDR3, as DNA: TGCAGTGCCATGAAGACTAGCGACTTCCATGAGCAGTTCTTC.

This clonotype was counted between two and nine times. The genes are TRBV30 and TRBJ1-6; 10 nucleotides line up with TRBD1. V trimming: 3 bases; J trimming: 18 bases; junction bases outside the gene matches: 8. Germline loops: CDR1 GTSNPN, CDR2 SVGIG (reference sequence). This CDR3 is 12 amino acids long. The CDR3 coding sequence is TGTGCCTGGAGAGAGACAGGGGGCCGATCCCACTTT. Protein: CAWRETGGRSHF.

This clonotype was seen at least ten times. The gene calls are TRBV29-1 and TRBJ2-3; 12 nucleotides line up with TRBD2. This CDR3 region has 15 residues. V was pared by 2 bases and J by 5 bases, with 5 bases of the junction left unmatched. CDR1 and CDR2 (germline): SQVTM, ANQGSEA. CDR3: CSVELAGGPIDTQYF. CDR3 coding DNA: TGCAGCGTTGAACTAGCGGGAGGGCCAATAGATACGCAGTATTTT.

This clonotype was recorded only once. The chain is built from TRBV7-9 and TRBJ2-2; D uncertain. The CDR3 is 14 residues long. V lost 7 bases, J lost 2 bases, and 11 bases lay in between. Germline V gene data show CDR1 as SEHNR and CDR2 as FQNEAQ (reference sequence). The CDR3 spells CASNSNLNTGELFF. The CDR3 bases are TGTGCCAGCAACTCAAATTTAAACACCGGGGAGCTGTTTTTT.

This clonotype showed up many times. The chain is built from TRBV6-5 and TRBJ1-4; D is ambiguous. The V end lost 0 bases, the J end lost 2 bases, and 7 bases lay between the germline ends. CDR1 is MNHEY and CDR2 is SVGAGI in the germline V gene. The CDR3 contains 15 residues. The CDR3 region has the DNA TGTGCCAGCAGTTACTCAGGGCCGACTAATGAAAAACTGTTTTTT. As protein: CASSYSGPTNEKLFF.

In its sample, this clonotype was seen once. A read error may be the cause here, since a much bigger clone is one base away. This sequence joins TRBV5-1 and TRBJ2-5; the D gene is possibly TRBD1 (5 bases). V was trimmed by 2 bases and J by 4 bases, leaving 18 bases between them. The CDR3 spans 16 residues. CDR1 is SGHRS, CDR2 YFSETQ, per germline. CDR3 sequence: CASSLLTRAGRETQYF. CDR3 DNA sequence: TGCGCCAGCAGCTTACTGACCAGGGCTGGCCGAGAGACCCAGTACTTC.

In its sample, this clonotype was seen many times. This chain joins TRBV28 and TRBJ2-7; a weak D match, TRBD1 (5 bases). CDR3 length: 14 amino acids. Germline V gives CDR1 MDHEN, CDR2 SYDVKM. Deletions cut 5 bases from V and 0 bases from J, with 11 bases between. CDR3 sequence reads: CASSPTGRSYEQYF. In DNA form, the CDR3 reads TGTGCCAGCAGTCCAACAGGACGCTCCTACGAGCAGTACTTC.

This clonotype was observed at least ten times. This chain connects TRBV29-1 to TRBJ1-6, with no clear D. V was cut by 6 bases and J by 7 bases, with 13 bases left in between. This CDR3 has 13 amino acids. Germline V CDR1 and CDR2: SQVTM, ANQGSEA. CDR3 protein: CSVALTENSPLHF. The CDR3 DNA is TGCAGCGTCGCCCTGACGGAAAATTCACCCCTCCACTTT.

This clonotype was observed many times. This chain connects TRBV5-1 to TRBJ2-1; D remains ambiguous. The V gene lost 5 bases and the J gene lost 4 bases, with 13 bases spanning the gap. Germline CDR1 is SGHRS and CDR2 is YFSETQ. The CDR3 sequence is 14 residues long. The CDR3, as DNA: TGCGCCAGCAGTTTTGAAAGGGTTTACAATGAGCAGTTCTTC. Residues: CASSFERVYNEQFF. Full variable domain (missing parts from reference TRBV5-1 and TRBJ2-1): KAGVTQTPRYLIKTRGQQVTLSCSPISGHRSVSWYQQTPGQGLQFLFEYFSETQRNKGNFPGRFSGRQFSNSRSEMNVSTLELGDSALYLCASSFERVYNEQFFGPGTRLTVL.

This clonotype was counted a few times. V gene TRBV18 combines with J gene TRBJ1-5; 7 bases are shared with TRBD1. Germline CDR1 KGHSH, CDR2 LQKENI. The CDR3 has 14 residues. V shed 1 base, J shed 6 bases, and the junction held 3 bases outside the gene matches. The CDR3 DNA reads TGTGCCAGCTCACCACTACAGGGGAGTCAGCCCCAGCATTTT. Translating it yields CASSPLQGSQPQHF.

This clonotype was seen repeatedly, ten times or more. The chain uses TRBV5-1 and TRBJ2-3; 12 bases are a match to TRBD2. Germline V CDR1 and CDR2: SGHRS, YFSETQ. This CDR3 is 15 amino acids long. V trimming: 3 bases; J trimming: 3 bases; junction bases outside the gene matches: 2. The CDR3 here is CASSSTSGGTDTQYF. In DNA, the CDR3 is TGCGCCAGCAGCTCGACTAGCGGGGGAACAGATACGCAGTATTTT.

The sample holds many counts of this clonotype. V gene TRBV27 combines with J gene TRBJ2-3, with D perhaps matching TRBD1 (5 bases). The CDR3 extends over 14 amino acids. CDR1 is MNHEY, CDR2 SMNVEV, per germline (reference sequence). Deletions cut 7 bases from V and 1 base from J, with 12 bases between. Here the CDR3 DNA reads TGTGCCAGCAACAAAATAGGGGGCACAGATACGCAGTATTTT. Its protein is CASNKIGGTDTQYF.

At least ten counts were recorded for this clonotype. The chain uses TRBV5-1 and TRBJ1-5; TRBD1 agrees at 12 bases. The germline gives CDR1 SGHRS, CDR2 YFSETQ. The junction had 6 bases not matched to a gene; V was cut back by 4 bases and J by 7 bases. The CDR3 runs to 15 residues. The CDR3 DNA reads as TGCGCCAGCAGCCCGCGGGACAGGGGGCGACAGCCCCAGCATTTT. This codes for CASSPRDRGRQPQHF.

In its sample, this clonotype was seen many times. The rearrangement links TRBV20-1 to TRBJ1-5; 8 bases are a match to TRBD1. J gave up 2 bases and V 6 bases, and 6 bases lay outside the gene matches. The CDR3 is made up of 14 amino acids. Germline V lookup: CDR1 DFQATT, CDR2 SNEGSKA (reference sequence). The DNA for the CDR3 is TGCAGTGCCCTCAGGGGGCAGGGCAATCAGCCCCAGCATTTT. It specifies CSALRGQGNQPQHF.

The chain employs TRBV15 and TRBJ1-6; 9 bases fit TRBD1. This CDR3 has 15 residues. With 6 bases clipped from V and 8 bases from J, the junction kept 8 bases outside the gene matches. Germline lookup yields CDR1 LNHNV and CDR2 YYDKDF (reference sequence). The CDR3 loop reads CATRRDRVLYSPLHF. The CDR3, as DNA: TGTGCCACCAGGCGGGACAGGGTTCTTTATTCACCCCTCCACTTT.

This clonotype showed up many times. This chain connects TRBV20-1 to TRBJ2-5; no clear D gene. Germline lookup yields CDR1 DFQATT and CDR2 SNEGSKA (reference sequence). The CDR3 totals 10 residues. The V end lost 0 bases, the J end lost 4 bases, and 0 bases lay between the germline ends. The DNA for the CDR3 is TGCAGTGCTAGAGAAGAGACCCAGTACTTC. Amino acid sequence: CSAREETQYF.

At least ten counts were recorded for this clonotype. The chain has TRBV20-1 and TRBJ1-6; D unresolved. V lost 0 bases to trimming and J lost 5 bases, with 14 bases between them. In germline, CDR1 is DFQATT, CDR2 SNEGSKA (reference sequence). The CDR3 spans 16 residues. The chain's CDR3 is CSARDKAGGDNSPLHF. CDR3 DNA sequence: TGCAGTGCTAGAGATAAGGCAGGCGGCGATAATTCACCCCTCCACTTT.

This clonotype appeared many times. The chain carries TRBV20-1 and TRBJ2-1, with a weak D call TRBD1 (5 bases). The V gene lost 2 bases and the J gene lost 0 bases, with 11 bases spanning the gap. CDR1 and CDR2 (germline): DFQATT, SNEGSKA (reference sequence). CDR3 length: 15 residues. The CDR3 is CSARSTASSYNEQFF. The CDR3 nucleotides are TGCAGTGCTAGATCGACAGCCAGCTCCTACAATGAGCAGTTCTTC.

At least ten counts were recorded for this clonotype. V is TRBV6-5 and J is TRBJ1-2; no firm D call. CDR3 size: 13 residues. Trimming removed 6 bases at V and 5 bases at J, with 13 bases between. Germline lookup yields CDR1 MNHEY and CDR2 SVGAGI. CDR3 in DNA: TGTGCCAGCAGATCCTCCCGGTCTTATGGCTACACCTTC. This translates into CASRSSRSYGYTF.

This clonotype was detected ten times or more. The genes are TRBV12-3 or TRBV12-4 and TRBJ1-1; maybe TRBD1 (5 bases). The germline V and J ends were trimmed by 3 bases and 7 bases, with 12 bases remaining between them. The CDR3 length is 13 residues. The CDR3 spells CASSFQGEGEAFF. The CDR3, as DNA: TGTGCCAGCAGTTTTCAAGGGGAGGGTGAAGCTTTCTTT.

The sample holds many counts of this clonotype. This chain connects TRBV6-1 to TRBJ1-2, with a tentative D call TRBD1 (6 bases). The ends were cut back, 3 bases at V and 8 bases at J, with 10 bases in the middle. In germline, CDR1 is MNHNS, CDR2 SASEGT. The CDR3 spans 12 residues. In DNA form, the CDR3 reads TGTGCCAGCAGTGACAGGGGTCGAGGCTACACCTTC. Its protein is CASSDRGRGYTF.

This clonotype was counted ten times or more. The chain links TRBV20-1 to TRBJ2-1, with D hard to call. Trimming stripped 1 base from V and 6 bases from J, with 13 bases between. Germline V CDR1 and CDR2: DFQATT, SNEGSKA (reference sequence). The CDR3 is 14 amino acids. CDR3 sequence: CSARGGAALNEQFF. The CDR3 bases are TGCAGTGCTAGAGGAGGTGCTGCACTCAATGAGCAGTTCTTC.

At least ten counts were recorded for this clonotype. The V call is TRBV12-3 or TRBV12-4, the J call TRBJ1-5; 12 bases are a match to TRBD1. With 6 bases clipped from V and 5 bases from J, the junction kept 5 bases outside the gene matches. The CDR3 is 15 amino acids. Here the CDR3 reads CASSPGTGGYQPQHF. The CDR3 DNA sequence: TGTGCCAGCAGCCCCGGGACAGGGGGCTATCAGCCCCAGCATTTT.

There are many counts of this clonotype. The chain couples TRBV5-1 to TRBJ2-5; D possibly corresponds to TRBD2 (5 bases). The germline gives CDR1 SGHRS, CDR2 YFSETQ. The CDR3 runs to 14 residues. V lost 6 bases, J lost 4 bases, and 16 bases lay in between. The CDR3 coding sequence is TGCGCCAGCACAAAGGGCGGGTTCTTAGAGACCCAGTACTTC. Translated, it gives CASTKGGFLETQYF.